A single sample is the source of the 22 T cell receptor beta chains below, sequenced in a study of T cells in Graves' hyperthyroidism and ophthalmopathy. Researchers amplified the TCR beta CDR3 regions from RNA transcripts. With the HTBI primer set, the TCR CDR3 went through a first round of RT-PCR. TCRdb fed the multiplex PCR reads into MiXCR, producing one record per CDR3 protein. The sample contains 700,000 to 850,000 distinct CDR3 sequences, over 35% of which appear only once. The sample comprised blood. All receptors come from a woman aged 40 to 49 with Graves' hyperthyroidism.

The chain is built from TRBV7-2 and TRBJ2-5, with 10 bases lining up with TRBD2. The DNA matches TRBJ2-1 better at its end, which makes the J call doubtful. This CDR3 has 13 residues. Germline-derived CDR1 and CDR2 are SGHTA and FQGNSA. The CDR3 loop is CASDLAGVNEQFF. DNA for the CDR3: TGTGCCAGCGATCTAGCGGGAGTTAATGAGCAGTTCTTC.

This clonotype occurred once. The chain links TRBV29-1 to TRBJ1-2, with D uncertain. CDR1 and CDR2 from the germline V gene are SQVTM and ANQGSEA. The germline V and J ends were trimmed by 5 bases and 8 bases, with 15 bases remaining between them. The CDR3 spans 12 residues. The chain's CDR3 is CSVKRERWGYTF. The DNA of the CDR3 is TGCAGCGTTAAGAGGGAAAGATGGGGCTACACCTTC.

Note on this clonotype: A read error is possible here, since a much larger clone lies one base away. The chain employs TRBV7-8 and TRBJ2-7, with no clear D. CDR1 and CDR2 (germline): SGHVS, FQNEAQ. The CDR3 runs to 17 residues. CDR3: CAGSPDVVVRGDYEQYF. The CDR3 coding sequence is TGTGCCGGCAGCCCAGACGTCGTGGTTAGAGGTGACTACGAGCAGTACTTC.

This clonotype was recorded many times. This rearrangement joins TRBV4-2 to TRBJ1-1; TRBD1 matches at 7 bases. The V segment lost 3 bases and the J segment 4 bases; nucleotides outside the gene matches: 17. This CDR3 comprises 18 residues. CDR1 and CDR2 (germline): LGHNA, YNFKEQ. The CDR3 spells CASSHPPGQGDRPTEAFF. CDR3 in DNA: TGTGCCAGCAGCCATCCCCCAGGGCAGGGGGACAGACCCACTGAAGCTTTCTTT.

This clonotype was observed a few times. The chain carries TRBV7-9 and TRBJ2-5; D possibly corresponds to TRBD1 (5 bases). V dropped 2 bases and J dropped 5 bases, with 18 bases sitting between them. The germline gives CDR1 SEHNR, CDR2 FQNEAQ (reference sequence). The CDR3 runs 16 residues. CDR3 nucleotide sequence: TGTGCCAGCAGCTTACTTCTGCAGGGTCTTTTCGAGACCCAGTACTTC. This translates into CASSLLLQGLFETQYF.

V gene TRBV6-6 combines with J gene TRBJ2-7; TRBD2 matches at 7 bases. V gave up 2 bases and J gave up 7 bases; unmatched junction bases: 2. The germline V gene has CDR1 MNHNY and CDR2 SVGAGI (reference sequence). The CDR3 totals 12 residues. Here the CDR3 reads CASSYRGGEQYF. The CDR3 DNA follows: TGTGCCAGCAGTTACCGGGGAGGGGAGCAGTACTTC.

This clonotype was observed a handful of times. This chain links TRBV12-3 or TRBV12-4 with TRBJ1-2, with D possibly being TRBD1 (5 bases). V was clipped by 8 bases and J by 6 bases, with 22 bases between them. The CDR3 consists of 15 residues. CDR3: CASATLGQGENGYTF. CDR3 DNA sequence: TGTGCCAGCGCCACACTCGGGCAGGGCGAGAATGGCTACACCTTC.

There are a few counts of this clonotype. The chain is built from TRBV18 and TRBJ1-5; D perhaps matches TRBD1 (5 bases). V shed 4 bases and J shed 5 bases, with 9 bases lying between them. From germline, CDR1 is KGHSH and CDR2 LQKENI. The CDR3 is made up of 13 amino acids. As DNA, the CDR3 is TGTGCCAGCTCACGGACAAATGATCAGCCCCAGCATTTT. Translated: CASSRTNDQPQHF.

Remarks on this clonotype: No conserved phenylalanine or tryptophan is present at the end of the CDR3, so a read error is the likely explanation. The chain carries TRBV19 and TRBJ2-7, with TRBD1 as a possible D gene (6 bases). This CDR3 contains 14 residues. Germline CDR1 LNHDA, CDR2 SQIVND (reference sequence). Deletions cut 7 bases from V and 2 bases from J, with 15 bases between. In DNA, the CDR3 is TGTGCCAGTACGGTTGGGGGCAATCCCTACGAGCAGTACCTC. It codes for CASTVGGNPYEQYL.

This clonotype was observed a single time. Lacking the conserved final phenylalanine or tryptophan, this CDR3 likely reflects a read error. The CDR3 is CASSIITRETQYL. In DNA, the CDR3 is TGTGCCAGCAGTATTATAACCCGAGAGACCCAGTACCTC. This sequence joins TRBV12-3 or TRBV12-4 and TRBJ2-5; no definite D call. This CDR3 region has 13 residues. Trimming left V 5 bases short and J 4 bases short, with 11 bases between.

In the case of this clonotype: A read error may be the cause here, since a much bigger clone is one base away. The CDR3 region is CASSPAPETGVYEQYF. The CDR3 DNA follows: TGTGCCAGCAGCCCAGCCCCCGAGACAGGGGTATACGAGCAGTACTTC. V usage is TRBV11-2 and J usage is TRBJ2-7; 8 nucleotides match TRBD1. Germline CDR1 and CDR2: SGHAT and FQNNGV. The CDR3 covers 16 residues. J lost 4 bases, V lost 5 bases, and 13 bases had no gene match.

V gene TRBV5-1 combines with J gene TRBJ1-4; no clear D gene. The germline V and J ends were trimmed by 3 bases and 4 bases, with 7 bases remaining between them. Per the germline V gene, CDR1 is SGHRS and CDR2 is YFSETQ. This CDR3 contains 13 residues. Here the CDR3 reads CASSSSGNEKLFF. The CDR3 nucleotides are TGCGCCAGCAGCTCCTCGGGTAATGAAAAACTGTTTTTT.

A note on this clonotype: A single base separates this from a much larger clone, so it may be a read error. The chain employs TRBV9 and TRBJ1-4; possible D gene TRBD1, 5 bases. This CDR3 region has 15 residues. Germline V lookup: CDR1 SGDLS, CDR2 YYNGEE. Trimming shortened V by 7 bases and J by 7 bases, and 20 bases separated the two germline ends. CDR3 bases: TGTGCCAGCGGCGGGAGGGGACGTAACCTTGAAAAACTGTTTTTT. Translated, it gives CASGGRGRNLEKLFF. Combining the CDR3 with reference TRBV9 and TRBJ1-4 gives the whole variable domain DSGVTQTPKHLITATGQRVTLRCSPRSGDLSVYWYQQSLDQGLQFLIQYYNGEERAKGNILERFSAQQFPDLHSELNLSSLELGDSALYFCASGGRGRNLEKLFFGSGTQLSVL.

This clonotype turned up a few times. The rearrangement joins TRBV6-2 or TRBV6-3 to TRBJ1-2; perhaps TRBD1 as D (6 bases). Looked up from germline, CDR1 is MNHEY and CDR2 is SVGEGT. The CDR3 runs 13 residues. Trimming took 6 bases from V and 0 from J, leaving 8 bases between them. CDR3 sequence reads: CASRRQANYGYTF. The CDR3, as DNA: TGTGCCAGCAGGAGACAGGCTAACTATGGCTACACCTTC.

A note on this clonotype: This may be a read error, as it is one base from a much larger clone. The chain carries TRBV7-8 and TRBJ1-4; possibly TRBD1 for D (5 bases). This CDR3 spans 16 amino acids. V lost 3 bases and J lost 0, with 11 bases in between. CDR1 is SGHVS, CDR2 FQNEAQ, per germline. For the CDR3, the DNA is TGTGCCAGCAGCTTGATAGGGGTGACAACTAATGAAAAACTGTTTTTT. Its protein product is CASSLIGVTTNEKLFF.

This clonotype was detected only a few times. This chain uses TRBV20-1 with TRBJ2-6; no clear D. The V end was cut by 6 bases, the J end by 0 bases, with 18 bases between. This CDR3 is 17 amino acids long. Looked up from germline, CDR1 is DFQATT and CDR2 is SNEGSKA (reference sequence). The CDR3 sequence: CSATSTLWDSGANVLTF. The CDR3 DNA reads as TGCAGTGCAACCTCGACCCTATGGGACTCTGGGGCCAACGTCCTGACTTTC.

The chain employs TRBV5-6 and TRBJ2-5, with TRBD1 as a possible D gene (6 bases). The V gene's germline CDR1 is SGHDT and CDR2 YYEEEE. The CDR3 runs 15 residues. V gave up 4 bases and J gave up 7 bases, with 20 bases separating them. The DNA of the CDR3 is TGTGCCAGCAGCCAAGCAGACAGGCTGTGGGCGACCCAGTACTTC. Protein product: CASSQADRLWATQYF.

This clonotype has more than one count but fewer than ten. V usage is TRBV19 and J usage is TRBJ2-7, with a weak D call TRBD2 (6 bases). Germline CDR1 LNHDA, CDR2 SQIVND (reference sequence). Deletions cut 4 bases from V and 11 bases from J, with 18 bases between. CDR3 length equals 13 residues. CDR3 protein: CASSNPGVAAEYF. CDR3 DNA: TGTGCCAGTAGTAACCCGGGAGTCGCCGCGGAGTACTTC.

The chain links TRBV7-9 to TRBJ2-5; 12 bases fit TRBD1. Germline V lookup: CDR1 SEHNR, CDR2 FQNEAQ (reference sequence). The CDR3 runs to 16 residues. V was clipped by 0 bases and J by 5 bases; unmatched bases: 4. CDR3 region: CASSLAGTGGGETQYF. DNA for the CDR3: TGTGCCAGCAGCTTAGCTGGGACAGGGGGCGGTGAGACCCAGTACTTC.

This clonotype was seen at least ten times. V gene TRBV5-1 combines with J gene TRBJ2-7; maybe TRBD1 (5 bases). CDR1 and CDR2 (germline): SGHRS, YFSETQ. This CDR3 is 14 amino acids long. The V gene lost 1 base and the J gene lost 5 bases, with 13 bases spanning the gap. The CDR3 loop is CASSLNQGFNEQYF. The CDR3 coding sequence is TGCGCCAGCAGCTTGAATCAGGGTTTCAACGAGCAGTACTTC.

This clonotype was observed many times. The rearrangement uses TRBV29-1 and TRBJ1-2, with 9 bases matching TRBD1. CDR3 length: 15 amino acids. V lost 0 bases to trimming and J lost 7 bases; unmatched junction nucleotides: 9. CDR1 and CDR2 (germline): SQVTM, ANQGSEA. This CDR3 reads CSVEDRDRVGRGYTF. The CDR3 DNA reads as TGCAGCGTTGAAGACCGGGACAGGGTAGGACGTGGCTACACCTTC.

This chain connects TRBV19 to TRBJ2-6; 8 positions agree with TRBD1. J lost 0 bases, V lost 10 bases, and 14 bases had no gene match. CDR1 LNHDA and CDR2 SQIVND come from the germline V gene (reference sequence). The CDR3 runs to 18 residues. The CDR3: CATQNQGAPYSGANVLTF. The CDR3 DNA reads TGTGCCACCCAAAATCAGGGGGCCCCTTACTCTGGGGCCAACGTCCTGACTTTC.